Listed below are T cell receptor beta chains from one sample, sequenced in a study of cytomegalovirus exposure and HLA in healthy donors. Data came from immunoSEQ multiplex PCR; TCRdb stores just in-frame clones and leaves some out. In total, the table holds fewer than 150,000 clones. The sequencing sample was made of PBMCs. The receptors come from an older woman in good health and CMV-seronegative. CDR3s include the opening cysteine and the closing phenylalanine or tryptophan. Fields, in order: J gene, V gene, CDR3 protein.

J: TRBJ2-3
V: TRBV5-6
CDR3: CASSSAAGGQTDTQYF

J: TRBJ2-7
V: TRBV6-1
CDR3: CASRPGQGENEQYF

J: TRBJ2-7
V: TRBV18
CDR3: CASSPTGVEYEQYF

J: .
V: TRBV6-6
CDR3: CASRDSPYEQYF

J: TRBJ1-5
V: TRBV19
CDR3: CASSIDREGAQPQHF

J: TRBJ2-1
V: TRBV5-1
CDR3: CASSFNLVVDNEQFF

J: TRBJ2-1
V: TRBV4-1
CDR3: CASSQTDLGLAGVNEQFF

J: TRBJ1-4
V: TRBV5-6
CDR3: CASSFGTVDKLFF

J: TRBJ1-2
V: TRBV5-1
CDR3: CASSENRGGYGYTF

J: TRBJ2-7
V: TRBV6-5
CDR3: CASSYSTGTFYEQYF

J: TRBJ2-1
V: TRBV6-1
CDR3: CASMRDRGYYNEQFF

J: TRBJ2-7
V: TRBV4-2
CDR3: CASSHRTGAYEQYF

J: TRBJ2-3
V: TRBV19
CDR3: CASNRLAGSTDTQYF

J: TRBJ2-7
V: TRBV11-2
CDR3: CASSGGYYEQYF

J: TRBJ1-2
V: TRBV4-2
CDR3: CASSLGATGDDYGYTF

J: TRBJ2-7
V: TRBV21-1
CDR3: CASSKGPGAYEQYF

J: TRBJ1-1
V: TRBV2
CDR3: CASSEAQGTEAFF

J: TRBJ2-2
V: TRBV27
CDR3: CASSILSGTGELFF

J: TRBJ2-1
V: TRBV7-8
CDR3: CASSSIGASGSIGNEQFF

J: TRBJ2-7
V: TRBV2
CDR3: CASSEEGQLPYEQYF

J: TRBJ1-1
V: TRBV7-3
CDR3: CASSPRGVNTEAFF

J: TRBJ2-7
V: TRBV7-8
CDR3: CASSTAHQGPRTSYEQYF

J: TRBJ2-5
V: TRBV9
CDR3: CASSQGDRGMVETQYF

J: TRBJ2-3
V: TRBV4-1
CDR3: CASSQVLATDTQYF

J: TRBJ1-2
V: TRBV4-2
CDR3: CASSATGNGDYGYTF

J: TRBJ2-3
V: TRBV5-6
CDR3: CASRIAGGPSTQYF

J: TRBJ2-1
V: TRBV9
CDR3: CASSVSGLAYNEQFF

J: .
V: TRBV27
CDR3: CASSFSGGSSYEQYF

J: TRBJ2-3
V: TRBV28
CDR3: CASSPSSVPDTQYF

J: TRBJ1-1
V: TRBV10-2
CDR3: CASRENRGTHTEAFF

J: TRBJ2-2
V: TRBV6-1
CDR3: CASQHKSNTGEPFF

J: TRBJ2-5
V: TRBV5-1
CDR3: CASSLEGTSGGETQYF

J: TRBJ1-1
V: TRBV7-9
CDR3: CASSLPAGTGNTEAFF

J: TRBJ2-7
V: TRBV10-3
CDR3: CAISEIQAVSYEQYF

J: TRBJ2-7
V: TRBV15
CDR3: CATSRAGQSHSYEQYF

J: TRBJ1-4
V: TRBV5-1
CDR3: CASSWSQGGAEKLFF

J: TRBJ2-1
V: TRBV7-9
CDR3: CASSLTSSYNEQFF

J: TRBJ2-3
V: TRBV6-1
CDR3: CASSEAVWAGGTDTQYF

J: TRBJ1-5
V: TRBV6-1
CDR3: CASSELGVPQGLQPQHF

J: TRBJ1-6
V: TRBV5-1
CDR3: CASSLAARGNSPLHF

J: TRBJ2-7
V: TRBV19
CDR3: CASSEDRVPYEQYF